The 24 T cell receptor beta chains listed next were all sequenced from one sample in a study of shared clonotypes between healthy human individuals. The repertoire was sequenced with immunoSEQ multiplex PCR; TCRdb's copy has only in-frame clones and lacks some. This sample yields approximately 500,000 clones, of which approximately 80% are seen a single time; about 12% belongs to the top ten. Sample: PBMCs. Source of these receptors: a woman between 40 and 55 years old in good health. Some clones in this sample may be carry-over from other donors' samples.

This chain connects TRBV4-2 to TRBJ1-5; 7 bases line up with TRBD1. CDR1 is LGHNA, CDR2 YNFKEQ, per germline. V lost 5 bases and J lost 0; bases outside the gene matches: 10. This CDR3 comprises 17 residues. In DNA, the CDR3 is TGTGCCAGCAGCTTGGACAGGATGCTATATAGCAATCAGCCCCAGCATTTT. Its protein is CASSLDRMLYSNQPQHF.

The genes are TRBV19 and TRBJ2-2; D possibly corresponds to TRBD2 (6 bases). The CDR3 covers 17 residues. Per the germline V gene, CDR1 is LNHDA and CDR2 is SQIVND (reference sequence). Deletions cut 2 bases from V and 4 bases from J, with 17 bases between. In DNA, the CDR3 is TGTGCCAGTAGTATATCCCCGGCGGGACGGGGCACCGGGGAGCTGTTTTTT. Translation: CASSISPAGRGTGELFF.

This chain joins TRBV5-4 and TRBJ2-5; tentative D call: TRBD2 (7 bases). V was shortened by 0 bases and J by 5 bases, with 14 bases between the two germline ends. CDR3 length: 15 residues. Germline CDR1 SGHNT, CDR2 YYREEE (reference sequence). The CDR3 DNA reads TGTGCCAGCAGCTTGGCGGGGGGCCAGGGTGAGACCCAGTACTTC. This encodes CASSLAGGQGETQYF.

This clone has more than one count but fewer than ten. This chain connects TRBV5-1 to TRBJ2-5, with no clear D. CDR1 is SGHRS, CDR2 YFSETQ, per germline. V was shortened by 5 bases and J by 3 bases, with 11 bases between the two germline ends. The CDR3 consists of 13 residues. DNA of the CDR3: TGCGCCAGCAGTACCGGGCCAGAAGAGACCCAGTACTTC. Amino acid sequence: CASSTGPEETQYF.

The genes are TRBV5-1 and TRBJ2-7; 12 bases match TRBD2. Germline values: CDR1 SGHRS, CDR2 YFSETQ. The trim removed 4 bases at V and 7 bases at J, leaving 9 bases unmatched. The CDR3 loop spans 15 amino acids. DNA for the CDR3: TGCGCCAGCAGCCTGACTAGCGGGGGCCTTGGAGAGCAGTACTTC. Translation gives CASSLTSGGLGEQYF. Supplemented by reference TRBV5-1 and TRBJ2-7, the full variable domain reads KAGVTQTPRYLIKTRGQQVTLSCSPISGHRSVSWYQQTPGQGLQFLFEYFSETQRNKGNFPGRFSGRQFSNSRSEMNVSTLELGDSALYLCASSLTSGGLGEQYFGPGTRLTVT.

The V and J genes are TRBV5-6 and TRBJ1-6; the D gene is possibly TRBD1 (6 bases). Trimming took off 0 bases at V and 6 bases at J, with 7 bases between the two ends. Germline V gene lookup returns CDR1 SGHDT and CDR2 YYEEEE. This CDR3 is built from 14 residues. In nucleotides, the CDR3 is TGTGCCAGCAGCTTGGCAGGGGTTAATTCACCCCTCCACTTT. Amino acid sequence: CASSLAGVNSPLHF.

This chain links TRBV7-6 with TRBJ2-3, with 8 bases matching TRBD2. J gave up 4 bases and V 4 bases, and 10 bases lay outside the gene matches. CDR3 size: 16 residues. CDR1 is SGHVS, CDR2 FNYEAQ, per germline. The CDR3: CASSSGLARGADTQYF. In nucleotides, the CDR3 is TGTGCCAGCAGCTCCGGACTAGCCCGAGGGGCAGATACGCAGTATTTT.

Here the CDR3 DNA reads TGCAGCGTTGAAGGGCAGGGCGGGTATGGCTACACCTTC. Translating it yields CSVEGQGGYGYTF. The genes are TRBV29-1 and TRBJ1-2; a weak D match, TRBD1 (5 bases). Germline-derived CDR1 and CDR2 are SQVTM and ANQGSEA. V was shortened by 1 base and J by 5 bases, with 11 bases between the two germline ends. The CDR3 is 13 amino acids.

The chain employs TRBV27 and TRBJ1-6; TRBD1 might be the D (5 bases). V lost 2 bases, J lost 7 bases, and 6 bases lay in between. The CDR3 runs to 13 residues. Germline assignment: CDR1 MNHEY and CDR2 SMNVEV (reference sequence). CDR3 coding DNA: TGTGCCAGCAGTTTAGGGGGAAATTCACCCCTCCACTTT. The encoded protein is CASSLGGNSPLHF.

V is TRBV5-6 and J is TRBJ2-7; D possibly corresponds to TRBD1 (6 bases). This CDR3 contains 16 residues. The ends were cut back, 3 bases at V and 2 bases at J, with 18 bases in the middle. Germline-derived CDR1 and CDR2 are SGHDT and YYEEEE. The CDR3: CASSYTTGIWTYEQYF. In nucleotides, the CDR3 is TGTGCCAGCAGCTACACAACAGGGATCTGGACCTACGAGCAGTACTTC. Variable domain in full (rest from reference TRBV5-6 and TRBJ2-7): DAGVTQSPTHLIKTRGQQVTLRCSPKSGHDTVSWYQQALGQGPQFIFQYYEEEERQRGNFPDRFSGHQFPNYSSELNVNALLLGDSALYLCASSYTTGIWTYEQYFGPGTRLTVT.

Comment on this clone: A far larger clone is just one base off, so this is likely a read error. The chain has TRBV21-1 and TRBJ2-7; the table's D gene call, TRBD2, was not cross checked with the DNA. TRBV21-1 is a pseudogene locus. The CDR3 is 14 amino acids. DNA of the CDR3: TGTGCCAGCAGCAAAGGAAGCGGGAGCCACGAGCAGTACTTC. This sequence encodes CASSKGSGSHEQYF.

The chain has TRBV4-2 and TRBJ2-5, with D unclear. CDR3 size: 14 residues. Deletions cut 4 bases from V and 2 bases from J, with 11 bases between. Germline CDR1 and CDR2: LGHNA and YNFKEQ. The CDR3 here is CASSPWTGQETQYF. Written as DNA, the CDR3 is TGTGCCAGCAGCCCCTGGACCGGTCAAGAGACCCAGTACTTC.

The CDR3 DNA reads TGTGCCTGGAGTCCCAATGACTACTCCGGGGAGCTGTTTTTT. It encodes CAWSPNDYSGELFF. This chain links TRBV30 with TRBJ2-2, with TRBD2 as a possible D gene (5 bases). There are 14 residues in the CDR3. With 2 bases removed from V and 6 bases from J, the gap between germline ends came to 13 bases. CDR1 GTSNPN and CDR2 SVGIG come from the germline V gene (reference sequence).

Remarks on this clone: Given a far larger clone just one base away, this is likely a sequencing read error. Other nucleotide sequences from this sample produce the same CDR3. The chain is built from TRBV2 and TRBJ2-1; D uncertain. The CDR3 spans 15 residues. Germline assignment: CDR1 SNHLY and CDR2 FYNNEI. This CDR3 is CASRSRAPFYNEQFF. CDR3 DNA: TGTGCCAGCAGGTCCCGGGCCCCCTTTTACAATGAACAGTTCTTC.

V and J are TRBV28 and TRBJ2-5; TRBD2 matches 11 bases. CDR1 is MDHEN, CDR2 SYDVKM, per germline. V trimming: 5 bases; J trimming: 7 bases; junction bases outside the gene matches: 9. CDR3 size: 15 residues. In nucleotides, the CDR3 is TGTGCCAGCAGTACCCTAGCGGGAGGAGGTGGGACCCAGTACTTC. Translated, it gives CASSTLAGGGGTQYF.

This rearrangement joins TRBV18 to TRBJ1-5, with 8 nucleotides matching TRBD1. CDR3 length: 15 amino acids. The V gene's germline CDR1 is KGHSH and CDR2 LQKENI. With V trimmed by 6 bases and J by 5 bases, 9 bases remained unmatched. This chain's CDR3 is CASSTGQGADQPQHF. CDR3 nucleotides: TGTGCCAGCTCGACCGGACAGGGAGCAGATCAGCCCCAGCATTTT.

The V call is TRBV15, the J call TRBJ2-7; possibly TRBD1 for D (6 bases). CDR3 size: 14 residues. Germline V gives CDR1 LNHNV, CDR2 YYDKDF (reference sequence). Between the trimmed V and J ends, which lost 1 base and 5 bases, there was a span of 12 bases. The CDR3 nucleotides read TGTGCCACCAGCAGAGCCGGACAGCTCCACGAGCAGTACTTC. Translation: CATSRAGQLHEQYF.

The gene calls are TRBV7-9 and TRBJ2-3; D is unclear. Trimming took 6 bases from V and 6 from J, leaving 13 bases between them. This CDR3 has 13 amino acids. The V gene's germline CDR1 is SEHNR and CDR2 FQNEAQ (reference sequence). The CDR3: CASRLGRMDTQYF. The CDR3 nucleotides read TGTGCCAGCAGGCTTGGAAGGATGGATACGCAGTATTTT.

CDR3 DNA sequence: TGTGCCAGCTCACCAAGAGGGACCGGGGAGCTGTTTTTT. It codes for CASSPRGTGELFF. The chain is built from TRBV18 and TRBJ2-2, with a tentative D call TRBD2 (5 bases). This CDR3 is 13 amino acids long. Germline V gene sequence: CDR1 KGHSH, CDR2 LQKENI. Trimming took off 2 bases at V and 5 bases at J, with 6 bases between the two ends.

This chain connects TRBV5-8 to TRBJ2-7, with D possibly being TRBD2 (5 bases). Trimming left V 0 bases short and J 2 bases short, with 12 bases between. The CDR3 consists of 15 residues. Germline V gene sequence: CDR1 SGHTS, CDR2 YDEGEE. CDR3 residues: CASSLGSGGTYEQYF. CDR3 DNA: TGTGCCAGCAGCTTGGGGTCCGGAGGAACCTACGAGCAGTACTTC.

This clone was seen only once. The J gene is TRBJ2-7, the V gene TRBV10-3; D remains ambiguous. V was shortened by 4 bases and J by 0 bases, with 10 bases between the two germline ends. Germline assignment: CDR1 ENHRY and CDR2 SYGVKD. The CDR3 loop spans 14 amino acids. CDR3 region: CAISGDIVSYEQYF. The CDR3 bases are TGTGCCATCAGTGGGGATATTGTCTCCTACGAGCAGTACTTC.

This clone was detected only once. The chain couples TRBV5-1 to TRBJ2-7; 13 nucleotides align to TRBD2. This CDR3 has 15 amino acids. The germline gives CDR1 SGHRS, CDR2 YFSETQ. V shed 4 bases and J 5 bases; nucleotides not matched to a gene: 6. The CDR3 DNA follows: TGCGCCAGCAGCCGCACCGGGACTAGCGGGAACGAGCAGTACTTC. This gives the protein CASSRTGTSGNEQYF. The full variable domain, with the rest looked up from reference TRBV5-1 and TRBJ2-7, is KAGVTQTPRYLIKTRGQQVTLSCSPISGHRSVSWYQQTPGQGLQFLFEYFSETQRNKGNFPGRFSGRQFSNSRSEMNVSTLELGDSALYLCASSRTGTSGNEQYFGPGTRLTVT.

This chain uses TRBV18 with TRBJ1-1, with 7 nucleotides matching TRBD1. Looked up from germline, CDR1 is KGHSH and CDR2 is LQKENI. The CDR3 is made up of 17 amino acids. J lost 1 base, V lost 4 bases, and 12 bases had no gene match. The CDR3 loop reads CASSLFRDSNSNTEAFF. The CDR3 nucleotides are TGTGCCAGCTCACTTTTTCGGGACAGCAACTCGAACACTGAAGCTTTCTTT.

This clone appeared a single time. V gene TRBV2 combines with J gene TRBJ1-4; no reliable D call. Per the germline V gene, CDR1 is SNHLY and CDR2 is FYNNEI. The V and J ends lost 2 bases and 2 bases respectively, with 9 bases between them. CDR3 length equals 15 residues. The CDR3 sequence is CASSEPHGTNEKLFF. For the CDR3, the DNA is TGTGCCAGCAGTGAACCCCATGGGACTAATGAAAAACTGTTTTTT.